This T cell receptor beta chain is from a study of blood T cell repertoires in COVID-19. V dropped 9 bases and J dropped 5 bases, with 10 bases sitting between them. CDR1 MNHEY and CDR2 SMNVEV come from the germline V gene (reference sequence). The CDR3 contains 12 residues. The repertoire was sequenced with immunoSEQ multiplex PCR; TCRdb's copy has only in-frame clones and lacks some. Of roughly 180,000 clones in the sample, roughly 90% were seen once. This clonotype originated in a man between 65 and 85 years old with active or convalescent COVID-19. Sequencing input: peripheral blood. The rearrangement joins TRBV27 to TRBJ1-4; possible D gene TRBD1, 5 bases. The CDR3 nucleotides read TGTGCCAGGCCCAGGGCGAATGAAAAACTGTTTTTT. This translates into CARPRANEKLFF.